This T cell receptor (beta chain) was profiled in a study of T cells in Graves' hyperthyroidism and ophthalmopathy. Using RNA transcripts as the source, TCR beta CDR3 regions were amplified. First-round RT-PCR with HTBI primers amplified the TCR CDR3 region. TCRdb reprocessed the multiplex PCR reads via MiXCR and lists one record per CDR3 protein. The sample records about 560,000 distinct CDR3 sequences, around 13% being singletons. Deletions cut 3 bases from V and 5 bases from J, with 5 bases between. The CDR3 length is 12 residues. Germline lookup yields CDR1 SNHLY and CDR2 FYNNEI. This clonotype was seen many times.

The origin of this receptor is a woman in her thirties or forties with Graves' hyperthyroidism. The genes are TRBV2 and TRBJ1-5; the D is unclear. The sample was blood. The CDR3, as DNA: TGTGCCAGCAGTGACGGGGATCAGCCCCAGCATTTT. Its translation is CASSDGDQPQHF.